Given below is one TCR beta chain in context. This record belongs to a study of blood T cell repertoires in COVID-19. Background on the study: Italy, Spain and the United States were the sources of the convalescent and acute COVID-19 samples. Sample material is recorded as cDNA or gDNA derived from T cells, B-cell-depleted T cells, or PBMCs.

Authors' data handling: Reference gene primer amplification in the assay estimated nucleated cell counts. Sequencing was performed with immunoSEQ multiplex PCR; in TCRdb, only in-frame clones are kept and a portion is missing. From that table come the V and J calls and clone size; the DNA was used to work out D and trimming. The repertoire holds about 70,000 clones, with just over 90% as singletons. The length of the CDR3 is 15 residues. CDR1 MNHNY and CDR2 SVGAGI come from the germline V gene (reference sequence). The ends were cut back, 5 bases at V and 4 bases at J, with 17 bases in the middle. The source is a man aged 45-65 years with COVID-19, enrolled during active disease. Source material: peripheral blood. J is TRBJ1-2 and V is TRBV6-6, with D possibly TRBD1 on 5 matching bases. CDR3 loop: CASSRPARQSYGYTF. The CDR3 nucleotides read TGTGCCAGCAGTCGTCCCGCCCGACAGAGCTATGGCTACACCTTC.